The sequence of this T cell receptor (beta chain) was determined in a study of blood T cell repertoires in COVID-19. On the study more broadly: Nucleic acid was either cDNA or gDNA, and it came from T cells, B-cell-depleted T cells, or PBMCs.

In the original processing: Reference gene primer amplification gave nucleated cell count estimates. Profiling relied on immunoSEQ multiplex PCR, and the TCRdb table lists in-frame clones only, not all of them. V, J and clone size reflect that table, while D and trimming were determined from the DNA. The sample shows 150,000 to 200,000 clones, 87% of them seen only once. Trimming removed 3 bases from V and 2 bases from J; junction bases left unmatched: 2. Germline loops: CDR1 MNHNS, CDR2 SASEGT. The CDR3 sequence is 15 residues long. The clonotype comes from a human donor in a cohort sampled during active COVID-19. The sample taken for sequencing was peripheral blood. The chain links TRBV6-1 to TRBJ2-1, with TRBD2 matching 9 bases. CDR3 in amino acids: CASSETSGPYNEQFF. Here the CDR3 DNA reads TGTGCCAGCAGTGAGACTAGCGGCCCCTACAATGAGCAGTTCTTC.